This T cell receptor (beta chain) was sequenced during a study of T cells in Graves' hyperthyroidism and ophthalmopathy. Criteria for exclusion of patients were uncontrolled infection, other autoimmune disease, pregnancy or lactation. RNA transcripts served as the template for amplifying TCR beta CDR3 regions. Using the HTBI primer set, a first-round RT-PCR was run on the TCR CDR3. MiXCR, applied by TCRdb to the multiplex PCR reads, yields one record per CDR3 protein. The sample lists over 450,000 distinct CDR3 sequences; approximately 17% were seen once. Germline assignment: CDR1 MNHEY and CDR2 SVGEGT. The CDR3 has 14 residues. The V gene lost 1 base and the J gene lost 4 bases, with 5 bases spanning the gap.

The TCR comes from a woman aged 18-29 years with Graves' ophthalmopathy. The sequencing sample was made of blood. The chain carries TRBV6-2 or TRBV6-3 and TRBJ2-6; D is perhaps TRBD1 or TRBD2 (5 bases each). The CDR3 region is CASSYWGGANVLTF. CDR3 bases: TGTGCCAGCAGTTACTGGGGGGGGGCCAACGTCCTGACTTTC.